The 27 T cell receptor beta chains presented below share a single source sample, sequenced in a study of beta chain features in type 1 diabetes. Study outcomes and limitations: The study found moderately but significantly shorter TCRB CDR3s in all four CD4+ subsets of Type 1 diabetes patients.

Of the isolated RNA, all was reverse transcribed, and so the sequenced material was expressed TCRB transcripts. This table comes from immunoSEQ multiplex PCR, and its TCRdb copy is limited to in-frame clones, with some not included. The sample holds about 170,000 clones, 7.5% to 8.5% seen once. Their antigens remain unidentified. Sequencing was performed on central memory CD4+ T cells from blood. These receptors originate from a man aged 18 to 29 with type 1 diabetes.

The chain links TRBV6-6 to TRBJ1-5; no definite D call. The germline V and J ends were trimmed by 2 bases and 0 bases, with 8 bases remaining between them. The germline V gene encodes CDR1 MNHNY and CDR2 SVGAGI (reference sequence). The CDR3 extends over 15 amino acids. The CDR3 region has the DNA TGTGCCAGCAGTTACAACAGATATAGCAATCAGCCCCAGCATTTT. Translation: CASSYNRYSNQPQHF.

A few counts support this clone. The chain links TRBV5-6 to TRBJ2-7; D may be TRBD2 (5 bases). Germline V gene data show CDR1 as SGHDT and CDR2 as YYEEEE. The CDR3 has 12 amino acids. The V gene lost 2 bases and the J gene lost 4 bases, with 7 bases spanning the gap. CDR3 sequence reads: CASSLADYEQYF. DNA for the CDR3: TGTGCCAGCAGCTTAGCGGATTACGAGCAGTACTTC.

This clone was observed a few times. The CDR3 bases are TGCAGCGTTCAAAGACTAGCGGGGGGCACAGATACGCAGTATTTT. Protein: CSVQRLAGGTDTQYF. V gene TRBV29-1 combines with J gene TRBJ2-3; 12 bases are a match to TRBD2. The CDR3 contains 15 residues. CDR1 SQVTM and CDR2 ANQGSEA come from the germline V gene. With 5 bases clipped from V and 1 base from J, the junction kept 4 bases outside the gene matches.

This clone showed up just a few times. The chain combines TRBV27 with TRBJ2-7; TRBD2 matches 8 bases. Unmatched junction bases numbered 14, after V lost 5 bases and J lost 2 bases. The germline gives CDR1 MNHEY, CDR2 SMNVEV (reference sequence). The CDR3 is 17 residues long. The CDR3 coding sequence is TGTGCCAGCAGTCCCCTAGGAGGGACTAGGGGACCCTACGAGCAGTACTTC. Protein: CASSPLGGTRGPYEQYF.

The V and J genes are TRBV5-1 and TRBJ1-1, with D maybe TRBD1 (6 bases). V was trimmed by 3 bases and J by 7 bases, leaving 13 bases between them. Germline values: CDR1 SGHRS, CDR2 YFSETQ. The CDR3 has 13 amino acids. The CDR3 DNA is TGCGCCAGCAGCTCCACAGGGAAGGTTGAAGCTTTCTTT. It specifies CASSSTGKVEAFF. The whole variable domain, remainder taken from reference TRBV5-1 and TRBJ1-1, is KAGVTQTPRYLIKTRGQQVTLSCSPISGHRSVSWYQQTPGQGLQFLFEYFSETQRNKGNFPGRFSGRQFSNSRSEMNVSTLELGDSALYLCASSSTGKVEAFFGQGTRLTVV.

The J gene is TRBJ2-5, the V gene TRBV7-8, with TRBD2 matching 11 bases. This CDR3 has 16 residues. Trimming cost V 7 bases and J 4 bases; bases outside gene matches: 11. Germline V gene data show CDR1 as SGHVS and CDR2 as FQNEAQ. The chain's CDR3 is CASKLSGGVAGETQYF. CDR3 nucleotide sequence: TGTGCCAGCAAACTTAGCGGGGGGGTGGCGGGAGAGACCCAGTACTTC.

This clone was seen more than once but under ten times. J is TRBJ2-3 and V is TRBV14, with D possibly TRBD1 on 6 matching bases. Germline CDR1 SGHDN, CDR2 FVKESK. V lost 0 bases and J 2 bases, leaving 15 bases between the germline ends. The CDR3 runs 17 residues. DNA of the CDR3: TGTGCCAGCAGCCAAGATGATTGGGGACAACTCACAGATACGCAGTATTTT. This gives the protein CASSQDDWGQLTDTQYF.

DNA of the CDR3: TGTGCCAGCAGCCCCAGGAGGGTCGCTAGCGGCGATGAGCAGTTCTTC. Residues: CASSPRRVASGDEQFF. The genes are TRBV7-2 and TRBJ2-1; TRBD2 agrees at 7 bases. This CDR3 comprises 16 residues. The V gene's germline CDR1 is SGHTA and CDR2 FQGNSA. The junction had 15 bases not matched to a gene; V was cut back by 5 bases and J by 8 bases.

The chain joins TRBV6-5 to TRBJ1-5; maybe TRBD1 (5 bases). This CDR3 is 13 amino acids long. The V end lost 6 bases, the J end lost 7 bases, and 13 bases lay between the germline ends. The germline CDR1 and CDR2 sequences are MNHEY and SVGAGI. Here the CDR3 DNA reads TGTGCCAGCAGCCAATCGGGGGGACAGCCCCAGCATTTT. This encodes CASSQSGGQPQHF.

This rearrangement joins TRBV7-9 to TRBJ1-1; 7 positions match TRBD1. The length of the CDR3 is 19 residues. The trim removed 3 bases at V and 0 bases at J, leaving 16 bases unmatched. CDR1 and CDR2 from the germline V gene are SEHNR and FQNEAQ (reference sequence). The CDR3 is CASSLPKSQGKGMNTEAFF. The CDR3 DNA sequence: TGTGCCAGCAGCTTGCCCAAGTCACAGGGGAAGGGGATGAACACTGAAGCTTTCTTT. Combining the CDR3 with reference TRBV7-9 and TRBJ1-1 gives the whole variable domain DTGVSQNPRHKITKRGQNVTFRCDPISEHNRLYWYRQTLGQGPEFLTYFQNEAQLEKSRLLSDRFSAERPKGSFSTLEIQRTEQGDSAMYLCASSLPKSQGKGMNTEAFFGQGTRLTVV.

This clone has more than one count but fewer than ten. V and J are TRBV19 and TRBJ1-1, with TRBD1 matching 7 bases. The junction had 4 bases not matched to a gene; V was cut back by 9 bases and J by 3 bases. The germline gives CDR1 LNHDA, CDR2 SQIVND (reference sequence). The CDR3 extends over 12 amino acids. Here the CDR3 DNA reads TGTGCCAGCAAACAGGGGTACACTGAAGCTTTCTTT. The encoded protein is CASKQGYTEAFF.

This clone has a handful of counts. The chain joins TRBV11-1 to TRBJ2-1; TRBD1 matches at 7 bases. Germline V gene lookup returns CDR1 SGHAT and CDR2 FQDESV (reference sequence). The V and J ends lost 1 base and 9 bases, in that order; junction bases with no gene match: 9. This CDR3 spans 15 amino acids. CDR3 amino acids: CASSLGVQGKFEQFF. The CDR3 nucleotides read TGTGCCAGCAGCTTAGGTGTACAGGGGAAGTTTGAGCAGTTCTTC. Variable domain in full (rest from reference TRBV11-1 and TRBJ2-1): EAEVAQSPRYKITEKSQAVAFWCDPISGHATLYWYRQILGQGPELLVQFQDESVVDDSQLPKDRFSAERLKGVDSTLKIQPAELGDSAMYLCASSLGVQGKFEQFFGPGTRLTVL.

This chain connects TRBV30 to TRBJ2-7; D remains unclear. This CDR3 has 12 amino acids. CDR1 is GTSNPN, CDR2 SVGIG, per germline (reference sequence). V was cut by 1 base and J by 0 bases, with 4 bases left in between. This chain's CDR3 is CAWSESSYEQYF. The CDR3 DNA reads TGTGCCTGGAGTGAGAGCTCCTACGAGCAGTACTTC.

This clone was detected many times. The rearrangement links TRBV5-1 to TRBJ2-2; 10 bases are shared with TRBD1. V dropped 3 bases and J dropped 3; count of bases not matched to a gene: 2. There are 15 residues in the CDR3. The germline gives CDR1 SGHRS, CDR2 YFSETQ. The CDR3 bases are TGCGCCAGCAGCTCAGGACAGGGGGACACCGGGGAGCTGTTTTTT. Translating gives CASSSGQGDTGELFF.

The J gene is TRBJ2-7, the V gene TRBV4-3; 10 bases map to TRBD1. The CDR3 runs 15 residues. The germline CDR1 and CDR2 sequences are LGHNA and YSLEER. The V segment lost 1 base and the J segment 6 bases; nucleotides outside the gene matches: 6. The CDR3 DNA sequence: TGCGCCAGCAGCCAAGGAGCGACAGGGGGCGGCGAGCAGTACTTC. Protein: CASSQGATGGGEQYF.

The gene calls are TRBV11-2 and TRBJ2-3; D might be TRBD2 (6 bases). Germline lookup yields CDR1 SGHAT and CDR2 FQNNGV. V was cut by 3 bases and J by 6 bases, with 10 bases left in between. The CDR3 loop spans 13 amino acids. The CDR3 nucleotides read TGTGCCAGCAGCTTGGGACTGGGGGATACGCAGTATTTT. Translated: CASSLGLGDTQYF.

The chain uses TRBV19 and TRBJ2-1, with TRBD2 matching over 10 bases. The CDR3 extends over 13 amino acids. The germline CDR1 and CDR2 sequences are LNHDA and SQIVND (reference sequence). The junction had 5 bases not matched to a gene; V was cut back by 7 bases and J by 8 bases. The CDR3, as DNA: TGTGCCAGTAAGGCTAGCGGGAGCCATGAGCAGTTCTTC. Translated: CASKASGSHEQFF.

The rearrangement uses TRBV19 and TRBJ1-1; the match to TRBD1 covers 7 bases. In germline, CDR1 is LNHDA, CDR2 SQIVND (reference sequence). This CDR3 contains 16 residues. J was trimmed by 5 bases and V by 3 bases; bases with no gene match: 12. The CDR3: CASSMSRQGVRTEAFF. The CDR3 DNA reads as TGTGCCAGTAGTATGTCACGACAGGGAGTAAGAACTGAAGCTTTCTTT.

The V gene is TRBV5-1, the J gene TRBJ2-2, with TRBD2 matching 7 bases. Trimming took 2 bases from V and 4 from J; bases not matched to a gene: 5. CDR1 and CDR2 (germline): SGHRS, YFSETQ. This CDR3 is built from 15 residues. The CDR3 DNA is TGCGCCAGCAGCTTTGGCGGGAGAGGCACCGGGGAGCTGTTTTTT. Amino acids: CASSFGGRGTGELFF.

This clone was detected a few times. The J gene is TRBJ1-5, the V gene TRBV9; D remains unclear. The CDR3 runs to 14 residues. Deletions cut 3 bases from V and 0 bases from J, with 7 bases between. The germline gives CDR1 SGDLS, CDR2 YYNGEE. The CDR3 DNA is TGTGCCAGCAGCGGTGTAGATAGCAATCAGCCCCAGCATTTT. Encoded protein: CASSGVDSNQPQHF.

This clone has just a few counts. The rearrangement uses TRBV30 and TRBJ1-2; maybe TRBD1 (6 bases). Germline loops: CDR1 GTSNPN, CDR2 SVGIG (reference sequence). This CDR3 contains 15 residues. Trimming took off 1 base at V and 4 bases at J, with 16 bases between the two ends. The CDR3 spells CAWSGTVLLGYGYTF. The CDR3 region has the DNA TGTGCCTGGAGTGGGACAGTCCTTCTAGGCTATGGCTACACCTTC.

The chain recombines TRBV28 with TRBJ2-5; 8 nucleotides align to TRBD1. The CDR3 has 13 amino acids. Trimming took 5 bases from V and 7 from J; bases not matched to a gene: 6. Germline loops: CDR1 MDHEN, CDR2 SYDVKM. In DNA, the CDR3 is TGTGCCAGCAGTACCCAGGGGGCTGGGACCCAGTACTTC. Its translation is CASSTQGAGTQYF.

This clone has a handful of counts. The V call is TRBV4-3, the J call TRBJ2-1, with TRBD2 matching 14 bases. Germline values: CDR1 LGHNA, CDR2 YSLEER. V lost 0 bases, J lost 8 bases, and 6 bases stayed unmatched. The CDR3 runs 17 residues. The CDR3 DNA sequence: TGCGCCAGCAGCCAAGATTTGACTAGCGGGGGGGCCCATGAGCAGTTCTTC. Translated: CASSQDLTSGGAHEQFF.

The V and J genes are TRBV2 and TRBJ1-1, with D unresolved. The V gene's germline CDR1 is SNHLY and CDR2 FYNNEI. The CDR3 extends over 13 amino acids. The ends were cut back, 4 bases at V and 3 bases at J, with 9 bases in the middle. This CDR3 reads CASSAEGYTEAFF. For the CDR3, the DNA is TGTGCCAGCAGTGCTGAGGGTTACACTGAAGCTTTCTTT.

This clone was detected only a few times. The chain couples TRBV9 to TRBJ2-3, with TRBD2 as a possible D gene (6 bases). CDR1 SGDLS and CDR2 YYNGEE come from the germline V gene. The V end was cut by 1 base, the J end by 6 bases, with 18 bases between. There are 16 residues in the CDR3. Here the CDR3 DNA reads TGTGCCAGCAGCGTACTATGGGGAGGCGACCTTGATACGCAGTATTTT. As protein: CASSVLWGGDLDTQYF.

V usage is TRBV5-1 and J usage is TRBJ2-3; TRBD1 matches at 7 bases. There are 14 residues in the CDR3. Trimming removed 4 bases from V and 6 bases from J; junction bases left unmatched: 8. The germline V gene encodes CDR1 SGHRS and CDR2 YFSETQ. The CDR3, as DNA: TGCGCCAGCAGCCAAGGACAGGTGTTCGATACGCAGTATTTT. Its translation: CASSQGQVFDTQYF.

V gene TRBV18 combines with J gene TRBJ2-2; D gene uncertain. V was shortened by 1 base and J by 5 bases, with 5 bases between the two germline ends. This CDR3 comprises 13 residues. Germline V CDR1 and CDR2: KGHSH, LQKENI. The CDR3 region has the DNA TGTGCCAGCTCACCACTGCGGACCGGGGAGCTGTTTTTT. Translated, it gives CASSPLRTGELFF.